This T cell receptor (beta chain) is from a study of radiotherapy plus CTLA-4 blockade in lung cancer. Turning to the study itself: For 18% of patients, objective responses occurred, and about 30% had disease control.

V dropped 5 bases and J dropped 7; count of bases not matched to a gene: 13. The CDR3 covers 15 residues. The V gene's germline CDR1 is LNHDA and CDR2 SQIVND (reference sequence). A remark on this clone: Its antigen is currently unknown.

Assay used: immunoSEQ multiplex PCR; TCRdb lists only in-frame clones, some missing. In the table there are around 70,000 clones, roughly 91% of which are singletons. Whole-study results and caveats: Tumor-origin TCR clones grew in blood after radiotherapy plus ipilimumab.

Patients in the study, people with chemo-refractory metastatic non-small-cell lung cancer, received focal radiation plus ipilimumab CTLA-4 blockade. The gene calls are TRBV19 and TRBJ2-7; 8 nucleotides match TRBD2. This receptor was taken from a human donor with non-small cell lung cancer that progressed on radiotherapy plus ipilimumab. The material sequenced was peripheral blood, taken from a patient treated with radiotherapy plus ipilimumab. The CDR3 nucleotides read TGTGCCAGTAGTGGAACTAGCGATCTAGCGGGTGAGCAGTACTTC. Translating gives CASSGTSDLAGEQYF.